A single sample is the source of the 11 T cell receptor beta chains below, sequenced in a study of control samples from healthy donors and cancer patients (dated by TCRdb to between 2020 and 2021). The library relied on the immunoSEQ multiplex PCR assay. The source is immuneACCESS, and TCRdb retained only in-frame sequences with V and J called. Part of the clones is not carried over; for the studies checked, unresolved V genes explain less than half of this, and the remainder is unexplained. This sample is represented by about 28,000 clones; about 83% of them were singletons. The ten largest clonotypes hold 1.6% of the sample. The sequenced sample was PBMCs. The source is a woman between 35 and 50 years old with lung cancer.

The chain joins TRBV5-1 to TRBJ2-1, with 8 bases aligning to TRBD1. V lost 4 bases to trimming and J lost 4 bases; unmatched junction nucleotides: 10. The CDR3 totals 16 residues. Germline-derived CDR1 and CDR2 are SGHRS and YFSETQ. CDR3 nucleotides: TGCGCCAGCAGCAGGACAGGGATTGAACTGTACAATGAGCAGTTCTTC. This translates into CASSRTGIELYNEQFF.

J is TRBJ2-7 and V is TRBV19, with 11 bases that match TRBD2. The CDR3 is 16 amino acids. The germline V gene has CDR1 LNHDA and CDR2 SQIVND (reference sequence). The V gene end was trimmed by 4 bases and the J gene end by 0 bases; junction bases not matched to a gene: 5. The CDR3: CASSTGTSGASYEQYF. In DNA form, the CDR3 reads TGTGCCAGTAGTACAGGGACTAGCGGTGCCTCCTACGAGCAGTACTTC.

The chain uses TRBV5-1 and TRBJ2-7; 7 nucleotides match TRBD1. CDR1 is SGHRS and CDR2 is YFSETQ in the germline V gene. V shed 4 bases and J 6 bases; nucleotides not matched to a gene: 13. This CDR3 region has 15 residues. CDR3 protein: CASSGRQGMEGEQYF. The DNA of the CDR3 is TGCGCCAGCAGCGGCCGACAGGGAATGGAAGGCGAGCAGTACTTC.

The chain is built from TRBV21-1 and TRBJ1-1. TRBV21-1 is an annotated pseudogene. The CDR3 length is 15 residues. Written as DNA, the CDR3 is TGTGCCAGCAGCCTCCTTGGTTCCGGGAACACTGAAGCTTTCTTT. Its protein product is CASSLLGSGNTEAFF.

This clone occurred a few times. The V gene is TRBV7-2, the J gene TRBJ2-5, with 7 nucleotides matching TRBD1. This CDR3 spans 15 amino acids. Germline V gives CDR1 SGHTA, CDR2 FQGNSA. V lost 5 bases to trimming and J lost 6 bases; unmatched junction nucleotides: 12. CDR3 sequence (DNA): TGTGCCAGCAGCACCCGGACAGGTGTGGGGCAGACCCAGTACTTC. Translating gives CASSTRTGVGQTQYF.

The CDR3 DNA reads TGCGCCAGCAGCTTGGCTGTGTCAGTTGCTAACTATGGCTACACCTTC. Protein: CASSLAVSVANYGYTF. V and J are TRBV5-1 and TRBJ1-2; D not resolved. In germline, CDR1 is SGHRS, CDR2 YFSETQ. The length of the CDR3 is 16 residues. V was cut by 0 bases and J by 0 bases, with 12 bases left in between.

The chain is built from TRBV7-9 and TRBJ1-5; tentatively, D is TRBD1 (6 bases). Germline V gene data show CDR1 as SEHNR and CDR2 as FQNEAQ (reference sequence). V was shortened by 8 bases and J by 4 bases, with 27 bases between the two germline ends. CDR3 size: 18 residues. CDR3: CASSPGGASSGVNQPQHF. The CDR3 DNA reads as TGTGCCAGCTCCCCCGGGGGGGCAAGCTCAGGGGTAAATCAGCCCCAGCATTTT. The whole variable domain, filled in from reference TRBV7-9 and TRBJ1-5, reads DTGVSQNPRHKITKRGQNVTFRCDPISEHNRLYWYRQTLGQGPEFLTYFQNEAQLEKSRLLSDRFSAERPKGSFSTLEIQRTEQGDSAMYLCASSPGGASSGVNQPQHFGDGTRLSIL.

This clone was picked up a small number of times. The chain joins TRBV11-1 to TRBJ1-6; no clear D gene. CDR1 is SGHAT and CDR2 is FQDESV in the germline V gene (reference sequence). This CDR3 has 13 amino acids. V lost 3 bases to trimming and J lost 5 bases, with 5 bases between them. The CDR3 is CASSFTDNSPLHF. The DNA for the CDR3 is TGTGCCAGCAGCTTTACTGATAATTCACCCCTCCACTTT.

The V gene is TRBV5-5, the J gene TRBJ1-4, with D unresolved. With 7 bases removed from V and 0 bases from J, the gap between germline ends came to 13 bases. Per germline, CDR1 SGHKS and CDR2 YYEKEE (reference sequence). The CDR3 consists of 15 residues. The CDR3 here is CASSVHRSTNEKLFF. For the CDR3, the DNA is TGTGCCAGCTCCGTCCACAGATCAACTAATGAAAAACTGTTTTTT.

The rearrangement links TRBV5-6 to TRBJ2-7; D might be TRBD1 (7 bases). Germline V gene sequence: CDR1 SGHDT, CDR2 YYEEEE. V was pared by 0 bases and J by 5 bases, with 18 bases between. There are 16 residues in the CDR3. The CDR3 DNA reads as TGTGCCAGCAGCTTGGAGCAGGGGGGCCACCGGGACGAGCAGTACTTC. This codes for CASSLEQGGHRDEQYF.

The rearrangement joins TRBV28 to TRBJ1-3, with TRBD1 identical over 8 bases. The CDR3 runs to 14 residues. V shed 5 bases, J shed 4 bases, and the junction held 4 bases outside the gene matches. CDR1 is MDHEN and CDR2 is SYDVKM in the germline V gene. The CDR3 nucleotides are TGTGCCAGCAGTCAGGACAGGGTCGGAAACACCATATATTTT. Protein: CASSQDRVGNTIYF.